What follows are 16 T cell receptor beta chains derived from one specimen sequenced in a study of technical replicates of blood from a few donors. The protocol was immunoSEQ multiplex PCR, while the TCRdb copy is restricted to in-frame clones and leaves out a portion. The sample shows 55,000 to 75,000 clones, about 95% of them seen only once. The sequenced sample consisted of PBMCs. These receptors were obtained from a human donor in good health. Some clones in this sample may be carry-over from other donors' samples.

V gene TRBV4-3 combines with J gene TRBJ2-1, with 9 bases lining up with TRBD2. The germline V gene has CDR1 LGHNA and CDR2 YSLEER. CDR3 length equals 18 residues. V gave up 0 bases and J gave up 7 bases; unmatched junction bases: 13. The CDR3 is CASSQDFDWRGGRNEQFF. Written as DNA, the CDR3 is TGCGCCAGCAGCCAAGATTTCGATTGGCGGGGGGGCCGGAATGAGCAGTTCTTC.

Remarks on this clone: The junction and the germline gene differ at one end; a read error may be behind it. The chain links TRBV11-1 to TRBJ2-2, with D uncertain. Germline CDR1 reads SGHAT; CDR2 reads FQDESV (reference sequence). The CDR3 sequence is 14 residues long. CDR3 sequence reads: CASSEFENAGELFF. The CDR3 DNA reads TGTGCCAGCAGCGAGTTTGAGAACGCCGGGGAGCTGTTTTTT.

This rearrangement joins TRBV7-9 to TRBJ2-7, with 11 bases lining up with TRBD1. The V segment lost 5 bases and the J segment 4 bases; nucleotides outside the gene matches: 7. Germline lookup yields CDR1 SEHNR and CDR2 FQNEAQ (reference sequence). CDR3 length equals 15 residues. CDR3 bases: TGTGCCAGCAGCGCACAGGGACAGGGGGTTTACGAGCAGTACTTC. It translates to CASSAQGQGVYEQYF. Supplemented by reference TRBV7-9 and TRBJ2-7, the full variable domain reads DTGVSQNPRHKITKRGQNVTFRCDPISEHNRLYWYRQTLGQGPEFLTYFQNEAQLEKSRLLSDRFSAERPKGSFSTLEIQRTEQGDSAMYLCASSAQGQGVYEQYFGPGTRLTVT.

The chain has TRBV19 and TRBJ1-2, with unresolved D. The CDR3 sequence is 12 residues long. In germline, CDR1 is LNHDA, CDR2 SQIVND (reference sequence). V lost 1 base to trimming and J lost 8 bases, with 8 bases between them. The CDR3 DNA is TGTGCCAGTAGTATAGTACCAGAAGGCTACACCTTC. Amino acid sequence: CASSIVPEGYTF.

V usage is TRBV7-8 and J usage is TRBJ2-4; a weak D match, TRBD1 (6 bases). Trimming pared 5 bases from V and 4 bases from J, leaving 9 bases between. The germline V gene has CDR1 SGHVS and CDR2 FQNEAQ. The CDR3 loop spans 13 amino acids. The CDR3 DNA reads as TGTGCCAGCAGCACAGGACAGAAAAACATTCAGTACTTC. It is translated as CASSTGQKNIQYF.

This rearrangement joins TRBV9 to TRBJ1-2, with 8 bases identical to TRBD1. V was pared by 5 bases and J by 7 bases, with 7 bases of the junction left unmatched. Germline V gene sequence: CDR1 SGDLS, CDR2 YYNGEE. The CDR3 sequence is 13 residues long. CDR3 nucleotides: TGTGCCAGCAGGGGGACAGGTCTACTTGGCTACACCTTC. It encodes CASRGTGLLGYTF.

The rearrangement uses TRBV4-2 and TRBJ2-7, with 8 bases aligning to TRBD1. The CDR3 has 15 residues. Germline V gene sequence: CDR1 LGHNA, CDR2 YNFKEQ. The junction had 5 bases not matched to a gene; V was cut back by 0 bases and J by 4 bases. The CDR3 is CASSQDQGQGYEQYF. CDR3 sequence (DNA): TGTGCCAGCAGCCAAGATCAAGGACAGGGATACGAGCAGTACTTC.

This sequence joins TRBV5-4 and TRBJ1-1, with 8 bases that match TRBD1. There are 15 residues in the CDR3. CDR1 is SGHNT and CDR2 is YYREEE in the germline V gene (reference sequence). V shed 0 bases, J shed 5 bases, and the junction held 6 bases outside the gene matches. CDR3 DNA sequence: TGTGCCAGCAGCTTGGTACAGGGGGTGGGAACTGAAGCTTTCTTT. Translated, it gives CASSLVQGVGTEAFF.

The chain carries TRBV2 and TRBJ2-3; 8 nucleotides agree with TRBD1. The CDR3 consists of 14 residues. V shed 7 bases, J shed 4 bases, and the junction held 7 bases outside the gene matches. Germline V CDR1 and CDR2: SNHLY, FYNNEI. The CDR3 bases are TGTGCCAGCACCCGACAGGGGCGGTCAGATACGCAGTATTTT. Translated, it gives CASTRQGRSDTQYF.

This chain joins TRBV30 and TRBJ2-3; 10 bases fit TRBD2. The germline V gene encodes CDR1 GTSNPN and CDR2 SVGIG (reference sequence). V dropped 2 bases and J dropped 4; count of bases not matched to a gene: 3. The CDR3 consists of 14 residues. The CDR3 DNA follows: TGTGCCTGGAGTCTCGGGACTAGCGCAGATACGCAGTATTTT. Its protein is CAWSLGTSADTQYF. Using reference TRBV30 and TRBJ2-3 for the parts outside the CDR3, the full variable domain is SQTIHQWPATLVQPVGSPLSLECTVEGTSNPNLYWYRQAAGRGLQLLFYSVGIGQISSEVPQNLSASRPQDRQFILSSKKLLLSDSGFYLCAWSLGTSADTQYFGPGTRLTVL.

This clone was counted a single time. The chain carries TRBV7-7 and TRBJ2-1; 9 bases line up with TRBD2. The CDR3 extends over 16 amino acids. Germline trimming cut 2 bases from V and 2 bases from J; bases unmatched to any gene: 4. CDR1 and CDR2 (germline): SSHAT, FNYEAQ (reference sequence). CDR3 in DNA: TGTGCCAGCAGCTTAAAGGCGGGAGGGACCTACAATGAGCAGTTCTTC. Protein: CASSLKAGGTYNEQFF.

The gene calls are TRBV7-2 and TRBJ1-6, with 7 nucleotides matching TRBD1. CDR3 length: 16 residues. The J segment lost 7 bases and the V segment lost 3 bases, leaving 9 bases of the junction unmatched. Per the germline V gene, CDR1 is SGHTA and CDR2 is FQGNSA. The CDR3 loop is CASSLDGQAFNSPLHF. CDR3 DNA: TGTGCCAGCAGCTTGGACGGACAGGCTTTCAATTCACCCCTCCACTTT. Combining the CDR3 with reference TRBV7-2 and TRBJ1-6 gives the whole variable domain GAGVSQSPSNKVTEKGKDVELRCDPISGHTALYWYRQSLGQGLEFLIYFQGNSAPDKSGLPSDRFSAERTGGSVSTLTIQRTQQEDSAVYLCASSLDGQAFNSPLHFGNGTRLTVT.

The chain has TRBV7-2 and TRBJ2-2, with D maybe TRBD1 (6 bases). Trimming removed 5 bases from V and 3 bases from J, with 13 bases in between. Germline V gene sequence: CDR1 SGHTA, CDR2 FQGNSA. The CDR3 sequence is 15 residues long. CDR3 loop: CASSPTGQYTGELFF. The CDR3 region has the DNA TGTGCCAGCAGCCCCACGGGACAATACACCGGGGAGCTGTTTTTT.

The J gene is TRBJ2-7, the V gene TRBV7-9; 10 nucleotides match TRBD2. J lost 7 bases, V lost 0 bases, and 6 bases had no gene match. The CDR3 consists of 15 residues. The germline gives CDR1 SEHNR, CDR2 FQNEAQ (reference sequence). CDR3 in amino acids: CASSLASSGRSEQYF. The CDR3 DNA follows: TGTGCCAGCAGCTTAGCTTCTAGCGGGAGATCGGAGCAGTACTTC.

V usage is TRBV5-5 and J usage is TRBJ2-1; 8 bases agree with TRBD1. With V trimmed by 0 bases and J by 9 bases, 5 bases remained unmatched. The CDR3 is made up of 14 amino acids. From germline, CDR1 is SGHKS and CDR2 YYEKEE (reference sequence). The CDR3 DNA follows: TGTGCCAGCAGCTTGGCCCAGGGGGCGAGTGAGCAGTTCTTC. Translation gives CASSLAQGASEQFF.

J is TRBJ2-7 and V is TRBV18, with 10 bases fitting TRBD2. Germline-derived CDR1 and CDR2 are KGHSH and LQKENI. The trim removed 5 bases at V and 3 bases at J, leaving 4 bases unmatched. CDR3 length: 14 residues. As DNA, the CDR3 is TGTGCCAGCTCAGCTAGCGGGAGTTTCTACGAGCAGTACTTC. Translating it yields CASSASGSFYEQYF.